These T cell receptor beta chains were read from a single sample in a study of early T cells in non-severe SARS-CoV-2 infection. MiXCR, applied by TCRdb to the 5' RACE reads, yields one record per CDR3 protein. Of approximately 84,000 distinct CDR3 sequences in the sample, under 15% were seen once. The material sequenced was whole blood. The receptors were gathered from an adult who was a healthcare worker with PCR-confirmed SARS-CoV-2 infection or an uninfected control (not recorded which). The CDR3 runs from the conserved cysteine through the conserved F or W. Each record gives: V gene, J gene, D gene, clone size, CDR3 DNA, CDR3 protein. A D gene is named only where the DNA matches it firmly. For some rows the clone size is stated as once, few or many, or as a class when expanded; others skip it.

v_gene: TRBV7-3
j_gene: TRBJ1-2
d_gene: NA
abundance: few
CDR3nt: TGTGCCAGCAGCCGAAGCTTGATCCGGGAGGTTGACTATGGCTACACCTTC
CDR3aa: CASSRSLIREVDYGYTF

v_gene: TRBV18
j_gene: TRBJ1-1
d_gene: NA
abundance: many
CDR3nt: TGTGCCAGCACCGACCTGGGGACTGAAGCTTTCTTT
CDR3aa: CASTDLGTEAFF

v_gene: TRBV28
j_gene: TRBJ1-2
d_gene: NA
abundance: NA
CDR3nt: TGTGCCAGCAGTTTAAACCTTTATGGCTACACCTTC
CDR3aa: CASSLNLYGYTF

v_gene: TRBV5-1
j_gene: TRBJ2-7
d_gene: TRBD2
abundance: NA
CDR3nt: TGCGCCAGCAACGCGGGAGCAAGGGACGAGCAGTACTTC
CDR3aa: CASNAGARDEQYF

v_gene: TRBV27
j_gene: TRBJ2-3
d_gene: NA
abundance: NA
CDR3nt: TGTGCCAGCAGTAGTTTGATGGGAGCTAGCACAGATATGCAGTATTTT
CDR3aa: CASSSLMGASTDMQYF

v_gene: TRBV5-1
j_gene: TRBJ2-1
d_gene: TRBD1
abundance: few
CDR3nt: TGCGCCAGCAGCTTAGGGACAGGGGGCAATGAGCAGTTCTTC
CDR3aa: CASSLGTGGNEQFF

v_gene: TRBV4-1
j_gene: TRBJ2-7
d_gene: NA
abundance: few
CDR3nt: TGCGCCAGCAGCCAAGATTGGGCAGGGGAGAGCGAGCAGTACTTC
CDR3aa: CASSQDWAGESEQYF

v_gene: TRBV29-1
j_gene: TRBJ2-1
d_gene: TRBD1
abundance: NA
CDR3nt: TGCAGCGCACGGGACAGGGCCCAGTTCTTC
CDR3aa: CSARDRAQFF

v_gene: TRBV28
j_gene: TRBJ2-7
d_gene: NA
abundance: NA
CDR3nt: TGTGCCAGTACTGTCGGGGCGTCATACTACGAGCAGTACTTC
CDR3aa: CASTVGASYYEQYF

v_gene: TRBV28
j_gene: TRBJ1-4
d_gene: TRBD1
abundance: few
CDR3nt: TGTGCCAGCAGTTACCTGGACAGGGATGAAAAACTGTTTTTT
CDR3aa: CASSYLDRDEKLFF

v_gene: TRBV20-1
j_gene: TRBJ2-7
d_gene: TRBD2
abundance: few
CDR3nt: TGCAGTGCTAGGGACCCCGGGGCTAGCGGGGAGCAGTACTTC
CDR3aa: CSARDPGASGEQYF

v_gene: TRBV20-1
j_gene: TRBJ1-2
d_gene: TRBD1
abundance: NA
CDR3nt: TGCAGTGCAAACCGGGACAGGGGAGGCTATGGCTACACCTTC
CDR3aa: CSANRDRGGYGYTF

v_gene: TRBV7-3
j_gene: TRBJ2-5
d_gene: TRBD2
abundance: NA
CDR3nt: TGTGCCAGCAGCTTAGCGGGAGAGTCAGAGACCCAGTACTTC
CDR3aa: CASSLAGESETQYF

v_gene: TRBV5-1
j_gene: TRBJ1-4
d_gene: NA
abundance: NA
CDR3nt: TGCGCCAACAGCTTGGAAGGCAGGGAAGGGGAAAAACTGTTTTTT
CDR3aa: CANSLEGREGEKLFF

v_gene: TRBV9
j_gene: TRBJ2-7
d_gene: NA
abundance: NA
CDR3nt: TGTGCCAGCAGCGTCGGGCACGGCTCCTACGAGCAGTACTTC
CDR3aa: CASSVGHGSYEQYF

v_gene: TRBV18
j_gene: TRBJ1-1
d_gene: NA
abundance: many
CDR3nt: TGTGCCAGCTCGGGTGTGAACACTGAAGCTTTCTTT
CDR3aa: CASSGVNTEAFF

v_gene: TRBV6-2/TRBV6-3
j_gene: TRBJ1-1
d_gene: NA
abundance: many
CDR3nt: TGTGCCAGCAGCCCACAGGTAACTGAAGCTTTCTTT
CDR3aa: CASSPQVTEAFF

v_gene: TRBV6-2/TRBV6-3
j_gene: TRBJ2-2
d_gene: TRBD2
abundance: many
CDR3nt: TGTGCCAGCAAAGAAGCGGGGGTGAACACCGGGGAGCTGTTTTTT
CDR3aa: CASKEAGVNTGELFF

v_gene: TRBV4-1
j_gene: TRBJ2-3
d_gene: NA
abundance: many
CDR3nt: TGCGCCAGCAGCCAATCCCTCCGGGGACTCAGCACAGATACGCAGTATTTT
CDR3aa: CASSQSLRGLSTDTQYF

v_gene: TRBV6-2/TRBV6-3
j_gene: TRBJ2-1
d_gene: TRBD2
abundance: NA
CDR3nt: TGTGCCAGCAGTCCACTAGCGGGGACCGGCAATGAGCAGTTCTTC
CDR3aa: CASSPLAGTGNEQFF

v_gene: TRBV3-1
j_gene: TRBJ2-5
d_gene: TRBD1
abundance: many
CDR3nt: TGTGCCAGCAGCCCCCCTGGTAGGGGGCAGCAGACCCAGTACTTC
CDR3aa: CASSPPGRGQQTQYF

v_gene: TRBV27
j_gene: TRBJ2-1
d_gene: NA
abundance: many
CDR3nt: TGTGCCAGCAGTTTCGGCTACTACAATGAGCAGTTCTTC
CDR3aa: CASSFGYYNEQFF

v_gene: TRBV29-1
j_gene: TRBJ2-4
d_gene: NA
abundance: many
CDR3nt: TGCAGCGTAGCTCGGGGCTCCGGTATTCAGTACTTC
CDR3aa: CSVARGSGIQYF

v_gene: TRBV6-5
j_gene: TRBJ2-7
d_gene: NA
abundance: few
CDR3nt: TGTGCCAGCAGGGAGACAGGTGCCTACGAGCAGTACTTC
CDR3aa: CASRETGAYEQYF

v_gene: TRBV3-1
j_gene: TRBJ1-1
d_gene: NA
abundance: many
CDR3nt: TGTGCCAGCAGCCAAATCCAGATGAACACTGAAGCTTTCTTT
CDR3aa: CASSQIQMNTEAFF

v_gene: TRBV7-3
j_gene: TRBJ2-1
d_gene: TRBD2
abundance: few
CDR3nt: TGTGCCAGCAGCTTAACCAGCGGGAGGGAGTACAATGAGCAGTTCTTC
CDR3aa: CASSLTSGREYNEQFF

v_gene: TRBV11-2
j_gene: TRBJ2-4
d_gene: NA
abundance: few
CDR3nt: TGTGCCAGCAGCCCAGACGGCCGGGCCAAAAACATTCAGTACTTC
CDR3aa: CASSPDGRAKNIQYF

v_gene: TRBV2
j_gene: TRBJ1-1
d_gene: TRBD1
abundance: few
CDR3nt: TGTGCCAGCAACGGTCGGGACAGGGGATTCGCTGAAGCTTTCTTT
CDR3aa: CASNGRDRGFAEAFF

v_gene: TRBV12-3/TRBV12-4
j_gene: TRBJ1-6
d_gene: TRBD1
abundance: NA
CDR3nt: TGTGCCAGCAGTTCGACAGGGCGTTCACCCCTCCACTTT
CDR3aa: CASSSTGRSPLHF